These 13 T cell receptor beta chains were all obtained from the same sample, sequenced in a study of T-cell reconstitution after alpha-beta-depleted transplantation in children. Preparing the TCRbeta library involved the use of unique molecular identifiers. TCRdb independently ran MiXCR on the PCR reads; one entry per CDR3 protein. The data hold about 70,000 distinct CDR3 sequences, with roughly 11% observed a single time. Specimen: PBMCs, collected before TCRalphabeta/CD19-depleted stem cell transplant. The receptors were gathered from a boy between 5 and 17 years old with acute myeloid leukemia, due to receive a stem cell transplant.

This clonotype was seen ten or more times. The V gene is TRBV7-2, the J gene TRBJ1-2, with D maybe TRBD1 (5 bases). Trimming shortened V by 2 bases and J by 4 bases, and 5 bases separated the two germline ends. CDR1 is SGHTA and CDR2 is FQGNSA in the germline V gene. The CDR3 runs to 12 residues. CDR3 in DNA: TGTGCCAGCAGCTTACAGGGCTATGGCTACACCTTC. Its translation: CASSLQGYGYTF.

This clonotype was detected ten times or more. V gene TRBV20-1 combines with J gene TRBJ2-1, with a weak D call TRBD2 (6 bases). This CDR3 spans 13 amino acids. Trimming took 3 bases from V and 9 from J, leaving 15 bases between them. The germline CDR1 and CDR2 sequences are DFQATT and SNEGSKA (reference sequence). CDR3 loop: CSASPPPRGEQFF. The CDR3 DNA reads TGCAGTGCTAGCCCGCCCCCGCGGGGTGAGCAGTTCTTC.

This clonotype was counted at least ten times. The chain combines TRBV20-1 with TRBJ1-5; a possible D gene is TRBD1 (5 bases). Germline CDR1 and CDR2: DFQATT and SNEGSKA (reference sequence). V was cut by 4 bases and J by 3 bases, with 16 bases left in between. The CDR3 covers 15 residues. CDR3 in DNA: TGCAGTGCTACTCCCCTGCAGGGCTTCAATCAGCCCCAGCATTTT. It codes for CSATPLQGFNQPQHF.

This clonotype has more than one count but fewer than ten. The chain has TRBV5-5 and TRBJ2-1; D possibly uses TRBD1 or TRBD2 (6 bases each). Germline V gene sequence: CDR1 SGHKS, CDR2 YYEKEE (reference sequence). The V and J ends lost 4 bases and 10 bases respectively, with 15 bases between them. The CDR3 length is 13 residues. CDR3 region: CASSTGGGLEQFF. Written as DNA, the CDR3 is TGTGCCAGCAGCACCGGTGGGGGGCTAGAGCAGTTCTTC.

This clonotype was seen many times. V gene TRBV5-1 combines with J gene TRBJ2-6; D gene uncertain. Germline V gene sequence: CDR1 SGHRS, CDR2 YFSETQ. This CDR3 is 14 amino acids long. V lost 4 bases and J lost 0, with 5 bases in between. This chain's CDR3 is CASSLSSGANVLTF. CDR3 in DNA: TGCGCCAGCAGCCTGAGCTCTGGGGCCAACGTCCTGACTTTC.

This clonotype was counted at least ten times. The J gene is TRBJ1-1, the V gene TRBV11-2; D remains ambiguous. The CDR3 contains 15 residues. Germline CDR1 and CDR2: SGHAT and FQNNGV. Deletions cut 6 bases from V and 0 bases from J, with 14 bases between. This CDR3 reads CASRFSYSMNTEAFF. The CDR3 DNA sequence: TGTGCCAGCAGATTTAGTTATAGCATGAACACTGAAGCTTTCTTT.

This clonotype was picked up many times. J is TRBJ1-3 and V is TRBV28; D call uncertain. Germline V gene data show CDR1 as MDHEN and CDR2 as SYDVKM. V was cut by 5 bases and J by 12 bases, with 14 bases left in between. CDR3 length: 12 residues. In nucleotides, the CDR3 is TGTGCCAGCAGTACAAAGGAAAAGGGCATATATTTT. This translates into CASSTKEKGIYF.

This clonotype was seen at least ten times. The V and J genes are TRBV20-1 and TRBJ1-2; tentatively, D is TRBD1 (6 bases). V was clipped by 3 bases and J by 3 bases, with 11 bases between them. Per germline, CDR1 DFQATT and CDR2 SNEGSKA (reference sequence). The CDR3 contains 13 residues. CDR3: CSARSGADYGYTF. For the CDR3, the DNA is TGCAGTGCTAGGTCAGGGGCGGACTATGGCTACACCTTC.

This rearrangement joins TRBV7-9 to TRBJ2-1; D call uncertain. V was shortened by 5 bases and J by 6 bases, with 11 bases between the two germline ends. Germline-derived CDR1 and CDR2 are SEHNR and FQNEAQ (reference sequence). The CDR3 extends over 13 amino acids. As DNA, the CDR3 is TGTGCCAGCAGCCTAGGGCGAACCAATGAGCAGTTCTTC. Translated, it gives CASSLGRTNEQFF.

The table lists this clonotype with many counts. The chain joins TRBV4-2 to TRBJ2-1, with TRBD1 as a possible D gene (5 bases). Germline values: CDR1 LGHNA, CDR2 YNFKEQ. Deletions cut 1 base from V and 1 base from J, with 11 bases between. This CDR3 has 16 amino acids. CDR3 loop: CASSQVRADSYNEQFF. CDR3 coding DNA: TGTGCCAGCAGCCAAGTCAGGGCGGATTCCTACAATGAGCAGTTCTTC.

This clonotype has at least ten counts. The J gene is TRBJ2-1, the V gene TRBV7-7; no firm D call. Germline CDR1 reads SSHAT; CDR2 reads FNYEAQ (reference sequence). V shed 2 bases and J shed 10 bases, with 12 bases lying between them. This CDR3 spans 13 amino acids. The CDR3 protein is CASSLSPASEQFF. CDR3 sequence (DNA): TGTGCCAGCAGCTTATCCCCAGCCTCCGAGCAGTTCTTC.

The sample holds many counts of this clonotype. The V and J genes are TRBV28 and TRBJ2-1; possible D gene TRBD1, 6 bases. The length of the CDR3 is 15 residues. Germline V gene sequence: CDR1 MDHEN, CDR2 SYDVKM. The ends were cut back, 7 bases at V and 4 bases at J, with 17 bases in the middle. The chain's CDR3 is CASIKRTASYNEQFF. CDR3 sequence (DNA): TGTGCCAGCATCAAAAGGACAGCCTCATACAATGAGCAGTTCTTC.

The chain joins TRBV27 to TRBJ2-2, with TRBD1 identical over 8 bases. Germline lookup yields CDR1 MNHEY and CDR2 SMNVEV (reference sequence). The CDR3 contains 15 residues. V lost 3 bases and J lost 7; bases outside the gene matches: 7. The CDR3 region is CASSFSGQGSGELFF. The CDR3 nucleotides are TGTGCCAGCAGTTTTTCCGGACAGGGCAGCGGGGAGCTGTTTTTT.